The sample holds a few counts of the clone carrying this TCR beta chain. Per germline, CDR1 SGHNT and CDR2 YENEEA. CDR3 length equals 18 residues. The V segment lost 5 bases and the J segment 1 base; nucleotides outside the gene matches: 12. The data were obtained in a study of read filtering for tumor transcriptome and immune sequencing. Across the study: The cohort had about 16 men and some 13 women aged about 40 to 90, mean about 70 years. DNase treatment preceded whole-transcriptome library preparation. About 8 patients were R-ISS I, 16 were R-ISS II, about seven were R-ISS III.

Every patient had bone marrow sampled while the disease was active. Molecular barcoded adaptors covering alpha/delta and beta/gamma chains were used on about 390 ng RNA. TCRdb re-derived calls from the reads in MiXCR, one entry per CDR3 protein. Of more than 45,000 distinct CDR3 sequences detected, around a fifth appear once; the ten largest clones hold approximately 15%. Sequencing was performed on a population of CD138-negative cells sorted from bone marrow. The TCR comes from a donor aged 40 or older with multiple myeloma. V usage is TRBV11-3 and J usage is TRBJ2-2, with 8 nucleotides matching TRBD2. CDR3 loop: CASSQRGRTSVNTGELFF. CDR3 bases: TGTGCCAGCAGCCAGCGGGGGAGGACCTCCGTGAACACCGGGGAGCTGTTTTTT.